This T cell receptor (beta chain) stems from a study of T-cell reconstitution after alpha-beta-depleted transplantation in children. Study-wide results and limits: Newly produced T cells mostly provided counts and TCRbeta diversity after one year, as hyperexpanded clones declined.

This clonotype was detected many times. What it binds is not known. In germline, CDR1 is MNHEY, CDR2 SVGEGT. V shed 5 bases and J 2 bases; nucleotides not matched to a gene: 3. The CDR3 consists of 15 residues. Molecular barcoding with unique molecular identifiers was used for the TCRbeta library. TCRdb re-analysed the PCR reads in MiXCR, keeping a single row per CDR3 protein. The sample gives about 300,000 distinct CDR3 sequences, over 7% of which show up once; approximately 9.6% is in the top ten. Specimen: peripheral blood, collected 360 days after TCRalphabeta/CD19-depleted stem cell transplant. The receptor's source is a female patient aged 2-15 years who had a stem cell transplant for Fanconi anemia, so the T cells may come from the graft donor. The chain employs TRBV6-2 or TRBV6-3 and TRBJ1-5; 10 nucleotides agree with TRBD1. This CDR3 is CASSDRGHGNQPQHF. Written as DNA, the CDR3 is TGTGCCAGCAGTGACAGGGGGCACGGCAATCAGCCCCAGCATTTT.